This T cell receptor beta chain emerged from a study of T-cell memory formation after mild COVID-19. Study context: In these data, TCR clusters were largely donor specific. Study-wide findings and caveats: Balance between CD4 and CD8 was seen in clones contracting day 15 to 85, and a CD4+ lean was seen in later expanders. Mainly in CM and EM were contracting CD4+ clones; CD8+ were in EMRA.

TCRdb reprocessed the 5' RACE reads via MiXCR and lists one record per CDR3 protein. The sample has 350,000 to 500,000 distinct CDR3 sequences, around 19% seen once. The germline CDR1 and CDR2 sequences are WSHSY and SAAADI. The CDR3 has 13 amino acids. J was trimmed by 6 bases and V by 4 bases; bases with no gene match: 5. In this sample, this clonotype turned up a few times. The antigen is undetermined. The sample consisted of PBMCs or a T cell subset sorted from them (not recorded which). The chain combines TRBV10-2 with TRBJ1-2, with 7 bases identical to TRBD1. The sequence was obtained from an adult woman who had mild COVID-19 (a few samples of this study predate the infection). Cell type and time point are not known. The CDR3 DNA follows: TGCGCCAGCAGTGTCGAGGGGGCGAATGGCTACACCTTC. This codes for CASSVEGANGYTF.